The sample holds one count of the clone carrying this T cell receptor beta chain. This entry belongs to a study of radiotherapy plus CTLA-4 blockade in lung cancer. Repertoires were generated with immunoSEQ multiplex PCR, while TCRdb's copy carries only in-frame clones and drops some. The sample lists 85,000 to 90,000 clones; more than 70% were seen once. This clonotype was sampled from a human donor with non-small cell lung cancer that progressed on radiotherapy plus ipilimumab. Sequencing was performed on peripheral blood, taken from a patient treated with radiotherapy plus ipilimumab.

The CDR3 DNA follows: TGTGCCAGCAGCTTATGGGGGATTGAGCAGTTCTTC. It is translated as CASSLWGIEQFF. The chain recombines TRBV11-2 with TRBJ2-1, with D possibly being TRBD1 or TRBD2 (5 bases each). Germline loops: CDR1 SGHAT, CDR2 FQNNGV. Trimming removed 2 bases at V and 9 bases at J, with 8 bases between. CDR3 length: 12 amino acids.